Each of the 5 T cell receptor beta chains below was sequenced from the same sample in a study of blood T cells in healthy people across ages. A second PCR, run for roughly 7 to 12 cycles, used a sample-barcoded 5' primer plus a J-beta primer mix. TCRdb re-called the 5' RACE reads through MiXCR, storing one row per CDR3 protein. The table lists just over 1 million distinct CDR3 sequences, under 55% of them singletons. Sequencing was carried out using blood. The receptors originated from a woman aged 60 to 75 in good health.

J is TRBJ2-5 and V is TRBV6-1, with D possibly being TRBD2 (5 bases). The CDR3 has 15 amino acids. Trimming shortened V by 3 bases and J by 11 bases, and 22 bases separated the two germline ends. Germline V CDR1 and CDR2: MNHNS, SASEGT. CDR3 coding DNA: TGTGCCAGCAGTGAGGGCCCACTAGGGTTTTATGAACAGTACTTC. This sequence encodes CASSEGPLGFYEQYF.

Concerning this clonotype itself: Germline and junction disagree at one end, which may indicate a read error. This chain joins TRBV4-2 and TRBJ2-1, with TRBD2 identical over 7 bases. The CDR3 sequence is 16 residues long. Germline V gives CDR1 LGHNA, CDR2 YNFKEQ. The chain's CDR3 is CASSEERTRNYNEQFF. The DNA for the CDR3 is TGTGCCAGCAGCGAAGAGAGGACTAGAAATTACAATGAGCAGTTCTTC.

This clonotype was picked up many times. The J gene is TRBJ2-7, the V gene TRBV4-1; 7 bases line up with TRBD1. CDR3 size: 14 residues. The germline gives CDR1 MGHRA, CDR2 YSYEKL. Trimming at V came to 2 bases and at J to 1 base, leaving 2 bases not matched to a gene. In DNA, the CDR3 is TGCGCCAGCAGCCAAAAACAGGGGTCCTACGAGCAGTACTTC. Encoded protein: CASSQKQGSYEQYF.

The sample holds one count of this clonotype. At one end, the junction sequence differs from germline, possibly due to a read error. This chain uses TRBV7-2 with TRBJ2-7, with 7 bases fitting TRBD2. The J call may be wrong; the DNA end is better matched by TRBJ2-5. CDR1 and CDR2 (germline): SGHTA, FQGNSA. The CDR3 has 13 residues. CDR3 sequence reads: CASGLKRGETQYF. As DNA, the CDR3 is TGTGCCAGCGGCTTAAAGCGGGGCGAGACCCAGTACTTC.

V usage is TRBV5-1 and J usage is TRBJ2-5; perhaps D is TRBD1 or TRBD2 (5 bases each). The better agreement between TRBJ2-7 and the DNA end casts doubt on the J call. Germline V gives CDR1 SGHRS, CDR2 YFSETQ. The CDR3 runs to 15 residues. The CDR3 loop reads CASSLEPGTLGEQYF. The CDR3 DNA reads TGCGCCAGCAGCTTGGAGCCAGGGACCCTCGGCGAGCAGTACTTC.